The 21 T cell receptor beta chains below were found in one sample sequenced in a study of CD8+CD57+ T cells in acquired aplastic anemia. The TCR beta profiling, which covered VDJ combination and CDR3 sequence, was carried out using genomic DNA as the template. Each CDR3 protein is one row after TCRdb ran MiXCR on the reads. The data show hundreds of thousands of distinct CDR3 sequences, 60% to 80% seen once. The specimen was sorted CD4+, CD8+, or CD8+CD57+ T cells (not recorded which) from PBMCs. Receptors originate from a human donor in good health, serving as a control.

The chain couples TRBV10-1 to TRBJ2-1; D might be TRBD1 (5 bases). The V end was cut by 6 bases, the J end by 4 bases, with 19 bases between. The CDR3 runs 16 residues. Germline assignment: CDR1 WNHNN and CDR2 SYGVQD (reference sequence). The CDR3 DNA is TGCGCCAGCAGCCCTCAGGGCCAAGAGTTTTACAATGAGCAGTTCTTC. Translating it yields CASSPQGQEFYNEQFF.

This clonotype was detected ten times or more. CDR3 sequence: CASSEIGVQPQHF. Here the CDR3 DNA reads TGTGCCAGCAGTGAAATAGGGGTTCAGCCCCAGCATTTT. V is TRBV6-1 and J is TRBJ1-5; TRBD1 might be the D (5 bases). Germline V gene data show CDR1 as MNHNS and CDR2 as SASEGT. CDR3 length: 13 amino acids. Trimming cost V 2 bases and J 6 bases, with 8 bases left between them.

In this sample, this clonotype turned up a few times. V gene TRBV2 combines with J gene TRBJ2-3, with unresolved D. Trimming shortened V by 6 bases and J by 5 bases, and 15 bases separated the two germline ends. Per germline, CDR1 SNHLY and CDR2 FYNNEI. The CDR3 is 14 residues long. The CDR3 spells CASRTNGPQDTQYF. Here the CDR3 DNA reads TGTGCCAGCAGAACAAACGGCCCACAAGATACGCAGTATTTT.

About this clonotype: One end of the junction fails to match germline, which may point to a read error. CDR3 protein: CASSYGLAAYSSPF. DNA for the CDR3: TGCGCCAGCAGCTACGGTCTGGCTGCCTATAGCTCACCCTTC. This chain joins TRBV7-8 and TRBJ1-2; D is unresolved. CDR1 and CDR2 (germline): SGHVS, FQNEAQ. This CDR3 spans 14 amino acids.

This clonotype was seen a handful of times. The chain carries TRBV19 and TRBJ2-7, with TRBD2 identical over 10 bases. V lost 6 bases and J lost 3; bases outside the gene matches: 5. CDR1 and CDR2 from the germline V gene are LNHDA and SQIVND (reference sequence). This CDR3 comprises 14 residues. The CDR3, as DNA: TGTGCCAGTAGCCACGGGACTAGCGTCTACGAGCAGTACTTC. Amino acid sequence: CASSHGTSVYEQYF.

V is TRBV2 and J is TRBJ1-2; D uncertain. Germline CDR1 and CDR2: SNHLY and FYNNEI. CDR3 length: 12 amino acids. The V end was cut by 7 bases, the J end by 9 bases, with 15 bases between. The CDR3 DNA reads TGTGCCAGCAAAAAAGGGTGGGATCGCTACACCTTC. This translates into CASKKGWDRYTF. Full variable domain (rest looked up from reference TRBV2 and TRBJ1-2): EPEVTQTPSHQVTQMGQEVILRCVPISNHLYFYWYRQILGQKVEFLVSFYNNEISEKSEIFDDQFSVERPDGSNFTLKIRSTKLEDSAMYFCASKKGWDRYTFGSGTRLTVV.

This clonotype was detected once. The chain is built from TRBV5-4 and TRBJ2-5; TRBD1 aligns across 12 bases. Looked up from germline, CDR1 is SGHNT and CDR2 is YYREEE (reference sequence). This CDR3 contains 15 residues. With 4 bases clipped from V and 4 bases from J, the junction kept 5 bases outside the gene matches. The CDR3 loop is CASSTGQGAGETQYF. DNA for the CDR3: TGTGCCAGCAGCACGGGACAGGGGGCAGGAGAGACCCAGTACTTC.

Note on this clonotype: At one boundary the junction diverges from the germline segment, which might be a read error. The chain employs TRBV7-3 and TRBJ2-2, with D perhaps TRBD1 or TRBD2 (5 bases each). The CDR3 runs to 15 residues. Germline CDR1 reads SGHTA; CDR2 reads FQGTGA. Here the CDR3 reads CASSRQGGTTGEQFF. CDR3 sequence (DNA): TGTGCCAGCAGCAGGCAGGGTGGTACCACCGGGGAGCAGTTTTTT.

This chain links TRBV20-1 with TRBJ2-5, with a tentative D call TRBD2 (6 bases). This CDR3 is 15 amino acids long. V was shortened by 3 bases and J by 1 base, with 15 bases between the two germline ends. Per germline, CDR1 DFQATT and CDR2 SNEGSKA (reference sequence). This chain's CDR3 is CSASDRTGVQETQYF. The CDR3 DNA follows: TGCAGTGCTAGTGATCGTACGGGGGTCCAAGAGACCCAGTACTTC.

V gene TRBV7-9 combines with J gene TRBJ2-7, with 14 bases lining up with TRBD2. The CDR3 is made up of 17 amino acids. Germline CDR1 reads SEHNR; CDR2 reads FQNEAQ (reference sequence). After removal of 8 bases from V and 0 bases from J, the junction contained 9 bases not matched to a gene. The CDR3 is CASPRTSGGLSSYEQYF. The CDR3 region has the DNA TGTGCCAGCCCCAGGACTAGCGGGGGGCTAAGCTCCTACGAGCAGTACTTC. Full variable domain (missing parts from reference TRBV7-9 and TRBJ2-7): DTGVSQNPRHKITKRGQNVTFRCDPISEHNRLYWYRQTLGQGPEFLTYFQNEAQLEKSRLLSDRFSAERPKGSFSTLEIQRTEQGDSAMYLCASPRTSGGLSSYEQYFGPGTRLTVT.

This clonotype occurred once. The CDR3 nucleotides read TGCAGTGCTAGGGGACTAGGGTCACCTCACGTGGGTGGCTACACCTTC. Translating gives CSARGLGSPHVGGYTF. The chain couples TRBV20-1 to TRBJ1-2, with D perhaps TRBD1 (5 bases). The CDR3 sequence is 16 residues long. From germline, CDR1 is DFQATT and CDR2 SNEGSKA (reference sequence). Trimming pared 3 bases from V and 7 bases from J, leaving 24 bases between.

The rearrangement links TRBV20-1 to TRBJ2-7, with D unclear. The CDR3 covers 13 residues. Germline assignment: CDR1 DFQATT and CDR2 SNEGSKA (reference sequence). Trimming took 1 base from V and 8 from J, leaving 15 bases between them. CDR3 amino acids: CSARAGSQRKQYF. The CDR3 DNA follows: TGCAGTGCTAGAGCCGGCAGTCAGAGGAAGCAGTACTTC.

This clonotype was seen many times. V usage is TRBV7-2 and J usage is TRBJ2-1, with TRBD2 identical over 10 bases. The CDR3 length is 14 residues. V lost 5 bases, J lost 5 bases, and 3 bases stayed unmatched. Germline V lookup: CDR1 SGHTA, CDR2 FQGNSA. CDR3 residues: CASSLLAGNNEQFF. The CDR3, as DNA: TGTGCCAGCAGCCTACTAGCGGGGAACAATGAGCAGTTCTTC.

In its sample, this clonotype was seen a few times. The chain uses TRBV18 and TRBJ1-2, with D possibly TRBD1 on 5 matching bases. The V gene's germline CDR1 is KGHSH and CDR2 LQKENI. The CDR3 is 15 residues long. The V and J ends lost 2 bases and 4 bases respectively, with 14 bases between them. CDR3 protein: CASSPSFWDPYGYTF. The CDR3 DNA is TGTGCCAGCTCACCATCTTTTTGGGACCCCTATGGCTACACCTTC.

The chain uses TRBV7-6 and TRBJ1-1; TRBD1 agrees at 8 bases. CDR1 is SGHVS and CDR2 is FNYEAQ in the germline V gene. The CDR3 is 13 residues long. The J segment lost 6 bases and the V segment lost 6 bases, leaving 6 bases of the junction unmatched. As DNA, the CDR3 is TGTGCCAGCAGTGAGGGGACAGGCGCTGAAGCTTTCTTT. Translated: CASSEGTGAEAFF.

The chain joins TRBV9 to TRBJ1-1; TRBD1 might be the D (6 bases). Germline lookup yields CDR1 SGDLS and CDR2 YYNGEE. With 4 bases removed from V and 0 bases from J, the gap between germline ends came to 10 bases. The CDR3 loop spans 14 amino acids. CDR3 sequence (DNA): TGTGCCAGCAGCCACCGGGACATGAACACTGAAGCTTTCTTT. Translation gives CASSHRDMNTEAFF.

Notes on this clonotype: This clone may be a read error of a much larger clone one base away. The chain uses TRBV6-1 and TRBJ2-5; 13 bases align to TRBD2. The CDR3 contains 17 residues. Germline loops: CDR1 MNHNS, CDR2 SASEGT. V shed 5 bases and J 5 bases; nucleotides not matched to a gene: 11. The CDR3 loop reads CASSRGLAGAGGETQYF. In nucleotides, the CDR3 is TGTGCCAGCAGTCGAGGACTAGCGGGGGCTGGGGGGGAGACCCAGTACTTC.

The gene calls are TRBV7-2 and TRBJ1-6, with 8 bases lining up with TRBD1. The V segment lost 5 bases and the J segment 6 bases; nucleotides outside the gene matches: 6. Germline assignment: CDR1 SGHTA and CDR2 FQGNSA. The CDR3 length is 15 residues. CDR3 in DNA: TGTGCCAGCAGCCCAGCCACAGGGGGTAATTCACCCCTCCACTTT. Protein product: CASSPATGGNSPLHF.

About this clonotype itself: A junction end diverges from the germline sequence, so it may reflect a read error. V gene TRBV7-2 combines with J gene TRBJ2-6, with TRBD1 matching 9 bases. Germline V gives CDR1 SGHTA, CDR2 FQGNSA. This CDR3 has 18 residues. CDR3: CASSGAGQGFSGANVLTF. CDR3 DNA sequence: TGTGCCAGCAGCGGAGCGGGACAGGGATTCTCTGGGGCTAACGTCCTGACTTTC.

As concerns this clonotype: Since the CDR3 does not end with the conserved phenylalanine or tryptophan, this likely comes from a read error. The limits of the CDR3 on the DNA are not certain, so only TCRdb's listed CDR3 is given. V is TRBV9 and J is TRBJ2-1; TRBD1 was called by the table and not checked on the DNA. Germline CDR1 and CDR2: SGDLS and YYNGEE. The CDR3 is 12 residues long, counting both termini. The chain's CDR3 is CASSPGDPGDNV.

This clonotype occurred many times. CDR3 protein: CASGNRQYNEQFF. The DNA for the CDR3 is TGTGCTAGTGGTAACAGACAGTACAATGAGCAGTTCTTC. The rearrangement joins TRBV12-5 to TRBJ2-1; D perhaps matches TRBD1 (5 bases). This CDR3 is 13 amino acids long. The germline CDR1 and CDR2 sequences are LGHNT and FRNRAP. Trimming left V 5 bases short and J 4 bases short, with 9 bases between.